This entry features one T cell receptor beta chain sequence. The antigen remains undetermined. The germline gives CDR1 ENHRY, CDR2 SYGVKD. The V and J ends lost 7 bases and 2 bases respectively, with 11 bases between them. This CDR3 has 13 residues. RNA transcripts provided the source from which TCR beta CDR3 regions were amplified. The HTBI set primed first-round TCR CDR3 RT-PCR. In TCRdb, the multiplex PCR reads were re-called with MiXCR into one record per CDR3 protein. This sample has a few hundred thousand distinct CDR3 sequences, with 13% to 15% found just once. The data derive from a study of T cells in Graves' hyperthyroidism and ophthalmopathy. Across the study: Peripheral blood specimens were obtained at initial diagnosis, prior to any treatment. Study-wide results and caveats: Blood also carried most thyroid clonotypes expanded above 0.001.

Uncontrolled infection, other autoimmune disease, pregnancy or lactation disqualified patients from enrolment. Extraction of PBMCs used approximately 10 ml of fresh peripheral blood. This chain links TRBV10-3 with TRBJ1-1; the D gene is possibly TRBD1 (6 bases). Input material: blood. This TCR came from a woman between 40 and 55 years old with Graves' hyperthyroidism that later progressed to Graves' ophthalmopathy. CDR3 DNA sequence: TGTGCCATCACAGGACAGAATAACACTGAAGCTTTCTTT. It translates to CAITGQNNTEAFF.